The present TCR beta chain was sequenced within a study of T cell repertoires in cytomegalovirus infection. The overall study: CMV infection and matching HLA type were both indicated by public TCR beta signatures.

Deletions cut 3 bases from V and 5 bases from J, with 33 bases between. Germline V gene data show CDR1 as SGHKS and CDR2 as YYEKEE (reference sequence). This CDR3 spans 21 amino acids. TCRdb re-analysed the reads in MiXCR, keeping a single row per CDR3 protein. The sample shows roughly 500,000 distinct CDR3 sequences, roughly a third of them seen only once. In the case of this clonotype: Its cognate antigen is unknown.

The sample consisted of cultured PBMCs, taken from culture after CMV antigen stimulation. This clonotype originated in a human donor in good health (CMV status not recorded). Some clones in this sample may be carry-over from other donors' samples. V and J are TRBV5-5 and TRBJ2-1, with TRBD2 as a possible D gene (6 bases). The CDR3: CASSWIKGLGGSASENNEQFF. CDR3 bases: TGTGCCAGCAGCTGGATCAAGGGGTTGGGGGGTTCGGCGTCCGAAAACAATGAGCAGTTCTTC.